A selection of T cell receptor beta chains follows, all from one sample in a study of vaccination and CD4 T cells after COVID-19. No antigen is known for these receptors. TCRdb reprocessed the PCR reads via MiXCR and lists one record per CDR3 protein. The table has about 13,000 distinct CDR3 sequences, about two fifths seen once. The sample comprised CD4+ T cells from blood, cultured in vitro. These receptors were obtained from a human donor who had recovered from COVID-19. The CDR3 runs from the conserved cysteine through the conserved F or W. The D gene is left open where the match is weak. The listing skips clone size in some rows; elsewhere it reads once, few, many or a size class.

-,TRBV6-4,TRBJ2-1,-,CASSDSNYGGGEQFF,TGTGCCAGCAGTGACTCGAACTATGGAGGAGGAGAGCAGTTCTTC
-,TRBV7-6,TRBJ2-1,-,CASSVRSSDNEQFF,TGTGCCAGCAGCGTTCGGAGTTCCGACAATGAGCAGTTCTTC
TRBD1,TRBV18,TRBJ1-1,-,CASSSGQEDEAFF,TGTGCCAGCTCATCAGGACAGGAGGATGAAGCTTTCTTT
-,TRBV6-1,TRBJ1-1,few,CASSITRNTEAFF,TGTGCCAGCAGCATCACAAGGAACACTGAAGCTTTCTTT
-,TRBV30,TRBJ1-3,-,CAWSLDGYSGNTIYF,TGTGCCTGGAGTCTTGACGGTTACTCTGGAAACACCATATATTTT
TRBD2,TRBV28,TRBJ2-4,-,CASSLSTSGGRDIQYF,TGTGCCAGCAGTTTAAGTACTAGCGGGGGGAGAGACATTCAGTACTTC
TRBD2,TRBV5-1,TRBJ2-1,-,CASSGRRASGSLKSYNEQFF,TGCGCCAGCAGCGGGAGGCGGGCTAGCGGGAGCTTAAAATCCTACAATGAGCAGTTCTTC
-,TRBV5-1,TRBJ1-1,-,CASSFGGGGMYTEAFF,TGCGCCAGCAGCTTCGGGGGAGGAGGCATGTACACTGAAGCTTTCTTT
-,TRBV6-5,TRBJ1-2,few,CASSYSERFYGYTF,TGTGCCAGCAGTTACTCGGAACGGTTCTATGGCTACACCTTC
TRBD1,TRBV7-3,TRBJ1-6,-,CASSQSRGTPLHF,TGCGCCAGCAGCCAATCCAGGGGGACACCCCTCCACTTT
-,TRBV6-5,TRBJ2-3,few,CASSYSGITDTQYF,TGTGCCAGCAGTTACTCCGGGATAACAGATACGCAGTATTTT
-,TRBV3-1,TRBJ2-7,-,CASSQLWDEQYF,TGTGCCAGCAGCCAATTGTGGGACGAGCAGTACTTC
TRBD1,TRBV12-3/TRBV12-4,TRBJ2-1,-,CASSPGTVYNEQFF,TGTGCCAGCAGCCCCGGGACAGTGTACAATGAGCAGTTCTTC
-,TRBV7-9,TRBJ1-1,-,CASSPPGYTEAFF,TGTGCCAGCAGCCCACCGGGGTACACTGAAGCTTTCTTT
-,TRBV11-1,TRBJ2-2,once,CASSLFGHTGELFF,TGTGCCAGCAGCTTATTTGGACACACCGGGGAGCTGTTTTTT
TRBD1,TRBV27,TRBJ2-2,-,CASSRQGNTGELFF,TGTGCCAGCAGTCGACAGGGGAACACCGGGGAGCTGTTTTTT
-,TRBV7-3,TRBJ2-5,few,CASSLMGGTQYF,TGTGCCAGCAGCTTAATGGGGGGGACCCAGTACTTC
-,TRBV7-2,TRBJ2-1,once,CASSPMRRVEQFF,TGTGCCAGCAGCCCGATGAGGCGGGTTGAGCAGTTCTTC
-,TRBV19,TRBJ2-5,few,CASSFGQETQYF,TGTGCCAGTAGTTTCGGACAAGAGACCCAGTACTTC
TRBD1,TRBV20-1,TRBJ1-5,few,CSASLTGDNQPQHF,TGCAGTGCTAGTCTGACAGGGGACAATCAGCCCCAGCATTTT
-,TRBV6-2/TRBV6-3,TRBJ1-5,-,CASQRGVGNQPQHF,TGTGCCAGCCAGCGGGGGGTAGGCAATCAGCCCCAGCATTTT
-,TRBV7-2,TRBJ1-3,-,CASSPLLTGTGNTIYF,TGTGCCAGCAGCCCCCTCCTTACAGGGACTGGAAACACCATATATTTT
TRBD2,TRBV7-9,TRBJ2-3,few,CASSLTSGRNTDTQYF,TGTGCCAGCAGCTTGACTAGCGGGAGAAACACAGATACGCAGTATTTT
TRBD2,TRBV10-3,TRBJ2-1,-,CASSKVSGRGNEQFF,TGTGCCAGCAGCAAGGTTAGCGGGAGGGGGAATGAGCAGTTCTTC
TRBD2,TRBV20-1,TRBJ2-3,few,CSARDVTLADTQYF,TGCAGTGCTAGAGACGTAACACTAGCGGATACGCAGTATTTT
TRBD2,TRBV4-1,TRBJ2-1,few,CASKGGEREGYNEQFF,TGCGCCAGCAAAGGGGGGGAGCGGGAGGGCTACAATGAGCAGTTCTTC
TRBD2,TRBV2,TRBJ2-3,-,CASSERLAGGTDTQYF,TGTGCCAGCAGTGAAAGGCTAGCGGGAGGGACAGATACGCAGTATTTT
TRBD2,TRBV3-1,TRBJ2-1,-,CASGGVAGGSYNEQFF,TGTGCCAGCGGGGGGGTAGCGGGAGGGTCCTACAATGAGCAGTTCTTC
-,TRBV7-2,TRBJ1-1,-,CASSTQGSEAFF,TGTGCCAGCAGCACCCAGGGGTCTGAAGCTTTCTTT
TRBD1,TRBV20-1,TRBJ1-4,-,CSAGPRGGNEKLFF,TGCAGTGCGGGCCCCAGGGGGGGCAATGAAAAACTGTTTTTT
-,TRBV12-3/TRBV12-4,TRBJ2-3,-,CASSRTDTQYF,TGTGCCAGCAGCCGCACAGATACGCAGTATTTT
TRBD1,TRBV20-1,TRBJ1-1,few,CSARDRGQGNTEAFF,TGCAGTGCTAGAGACAGGGGACAGGGTAACACTGAAGCTTTCTTT
TRBD2,TRBV30,TRBJ2-7,once,CAWSAPPSGGPVEQYF,TGTGCCTGGAGTGCACCCCCTAGCGGAGGCCCGGTCGAGCAGTACTTC
-,TRBV6-4,TRBJ2-5,few,CAKADGGSEETQYF,TGTGCCAAAGCGGATGGGGGCTCGGAGGAGACCCAGTACTTC
TRBD1,TRBV19,TRBJ2-1,-,CATALGQGGDEQFF,TGTGCCACCGCCCTGGGACAGGGAGGCGATGAGCAGTTCTTC
-,TRBV20-1,TRBJ2-7,-,CSAGTAFPWPEQYF,TGCAGTGCCGGAACAGCGTTTCCTTGGCCCGAGCAGTACTTC
TRBD1,TRBV7-2,TRBJ1-3,-,CASSLTGGIGNTIYF,TGTGCCAGCAGCTTGACAGGGGGCATCGGAAACACCATATATTTT
-,TRBV20-1,TRBJ2-1,once,CSAMVVNEQFF,TGCAGTGCTATGGTGGTGAATGAGCAGTTCTTC
TRBD1,TRBV6-1,TRBJ1-6,-,CASRDPGQATSKGSPLHF,TGTGCCAGCAGAGATCCGGGACAGGCTACCTCTAAGGGTTCACCCCTCCACTTT
-,TRBV3-1,TRBJ1-2,-,CASSQGQPYGYTF,TGTGCCAGCAGCCAAGGTCAGCCCTATGGCTACACCTTC
TRBD1,TRBV7-9,TRBJ1-5,-,CASSLGQGIDQPQHF,TGTGCCAGCAGCTTGGGACAGGGGATCGATCAGCCCCAGCATTTT
-,TRBV20-1,TRBJ1-1,-,CSAHLAGTTEAFF,TGCAGTGCTCACTTGGCCGGGACCACTGAAGCTTTCTTT
-,TRBV19,TRBJ2-6,-,CASSIDLPGANVLTF,TGTGCCAGTAGTATAGATCTGCCCGGGGCCAACGTCCTGACTTTC
TRBD1,TRBV12-3/TRBV12-4,TRBJ1-5,-,CASSPTGGDQPQHF,TGTGCCAGCAGCCCGACAGGGGGGGATCAGCCCCAGCATTTT
-,TRBV20-1,TRBJ2-7,-,CSAIRPSFYEQYF,TGCAGTGCTATCCGACCGAGTTTCTACGAGCAGTACTTC
-,TRBV11-3,TRBJ1-1,few,CASSKGGADTEAFF,TGTGCCAGCAGTAAGGGGGGGGCAGACACTGAAGCTTTCTTT
-,TRBV10-3,TRBJ1-2,few,CAISESRASARDYGYTF,TGTGCCATCAGTGAGTCGAGGGCGTCGGCTCGGGACTATGGCTACACCTTC
-,TRBV12-3/TRBV12-4,TRBJ2-3,-,CASSSQGLGLGGADTQYF,TGTGCCAGCAGTTCTCAGGGGTTGGGGCTAGGAGGCGCAGATACGCAGTATTTT
-,TRBV5-1,TRBJ2-3,-,CASSRLARTDTQYF,TGCGCCAGCAGCCGGCTGGCCCGAACAGATACGCAGTATTTT